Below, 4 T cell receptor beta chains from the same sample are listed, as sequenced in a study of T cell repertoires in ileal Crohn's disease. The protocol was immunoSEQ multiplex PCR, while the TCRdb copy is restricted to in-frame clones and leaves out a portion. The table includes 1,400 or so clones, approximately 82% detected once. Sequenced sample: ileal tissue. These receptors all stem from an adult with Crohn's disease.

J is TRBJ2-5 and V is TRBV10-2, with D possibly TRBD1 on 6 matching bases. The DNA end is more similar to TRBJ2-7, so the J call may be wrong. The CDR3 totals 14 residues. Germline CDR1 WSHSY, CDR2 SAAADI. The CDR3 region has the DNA TGCGCCAGCAGTGAGGTTAAGGGGGTCAGCGAGCAGTACTTC. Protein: CASSEVKGVSEQYF.

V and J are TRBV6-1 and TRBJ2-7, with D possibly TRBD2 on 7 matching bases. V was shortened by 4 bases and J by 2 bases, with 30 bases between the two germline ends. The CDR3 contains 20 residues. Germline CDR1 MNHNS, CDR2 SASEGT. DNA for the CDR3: TGTGCCAGCAGTGGGTGGTCTCTCAAGGGGGAGGGAATTGTGACCTACGAGCAGTACTTC. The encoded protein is CASSGWSLKGEGIVTYEQYF.

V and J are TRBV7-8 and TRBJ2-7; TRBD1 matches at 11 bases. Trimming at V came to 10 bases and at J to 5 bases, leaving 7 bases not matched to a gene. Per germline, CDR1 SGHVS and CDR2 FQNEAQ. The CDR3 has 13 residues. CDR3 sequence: CATKDRGRHEQYF. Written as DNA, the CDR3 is TGTGCCACAAAGGACAGGGGGCGACACGAGCAGTACTTC.

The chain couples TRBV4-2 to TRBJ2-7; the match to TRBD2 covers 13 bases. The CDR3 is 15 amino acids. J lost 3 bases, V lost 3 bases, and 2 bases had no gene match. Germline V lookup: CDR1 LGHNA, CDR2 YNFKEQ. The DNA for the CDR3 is TGTGCCAGCAGCCACCGGACTAGCGGGAGCTACGAGCAGTACTTC. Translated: CASSHRTSGSYEQYF.